The next 15 T cell receptor beta chains were all read from a single sample in a study of cytomegalovirus exposure and HLA in healthy donors. Vbeta (60) and Jbeta (13) primers were used in the PCR. Generated by immunoSEQ multiplex PCR, the TCRdb table keeps only in-frame clones and is missing some. The sample records around 90,000 clones, 75% to 85% being singletons. The sequenced material came from PBMCs. Receptors originate from a male donor in good health and CMV-seropositive.

For this clone: At the DNA level, this CDR3 is encoded by other sequences in the same sample as well. The rearrangement joins TRBV6-1 to TRBJ1-6; D is uncertain. The germline V gene encodes CDR1 MNHNS and CDR2 SASEGT. V gave up 5 bases and J gave up 5 bases, with 7 bases separating them. The CDR3 length is 13 residues. The CDR3 loop reads CASSSQNNSPLHF. CDR3 in DNA: TGTGCCAGCAGTAGTCAGAATAATTCACCCCTCCACTTT.

This clone came up once. This chain uses TRBV5-6 with TRBJ2-2, with 9 bases lining up with TRBD1. This CDR3 spans 15 amino acids. After removal of 4 bases from V and 4 bases from J, the junction contained 5 bases not matched to a gene. In germline, CDR1 is SGHDT, CDR2 YYEEEE. CDR3 sequence: CASSRGQGSTGELFF. The CDR3 bases are TGTGCCAGCAGCAGGGGACAGGGAAGCACCGGGGAGCTGTTTTTT.

The chain is built from TRBV4-2 and TRBJ2-1; weak D call: TRBD1 (6 bases). Per germline, CDR1 LGHNA and CDR2 YNFKEQ. The CDR3 contains 13 residues. The V gene lost 5 bases and the J gene lost 7 bases, with 12 bases spanning the gap. CDR3 coding DNA: TGTGCCAGCAGCGTGAACAGGGATAATGAGCAGTTCTTC. Protein sequence: CASSVNRDNEQFF.

The CDR3 is CASSSRIGGVLPQHF. The CDR3 DNA follows: TGTGCCAGCAGCTCCCGAATCGGGGGAGTCCTGCCCCAGCATTTT. The rearrangement links TRBV7-8 to TRBJ1-5; the D gene is possibly TRBD1 (5 bases). Between the trimmed V and J ends, which lost 4 bases and 9 bases, there was a span of 19 bases. Looked up from germline, CDR1 is SGHVS and CDR2 is FQNEAQ. The CDR3 spans 15 residues.

V usage is TRBV12-5 and J usage is TRBJ1-2, with D unresolved. The CDR3 extends over 15 amino acids. Germline V gene lookup returns CDR1 LGHNT and CDR2 FRNRAP. Between the trimmed V and J ends, which lost 0 bases and 2 bases, there was a span of 10 bases. The CDR3 sequence: CASGLVLGRNYGYTF. The CDR3 nucleotides read TGTGCTAGTGGTTTGGTACTGGGCAGGAACTATGGCTACACCTTC. Full variable domain (missing parts from reference TRBV12-5 and TRBJ1-2): DARVTQTPRHKVTEMGQEVTMRCQPILGHNTVFWYRQTMMQGLELLAYFRNRAPLDDSGMPKDRFSAEMPDATLATLKIQPSEPRDSAVYFCASGLVLGRNYGYTFGSGTRLTVV.

The chain uses TRBV9 and TRBJ1-2; D perhaps matches TRBD1 (5 bases). Germline loops: CDR1 SGDLS, CDR2 YYNGEE. V was trimmed by 0 bases and J by 5 bases, leaving 11 bases between them. The CDR3 totals 14 residues. The chain's CDR3 is CASSVAPGGYGYTF. The CDR3 DNA sequence: TGTGCCAGCAGCGTAGCCCCGGGGGGTTATGGCTACACCTTC.

The chain recombines TRBV2 with TRBJ2-5, with 10 bases identical to TRBD2. This CDR3 comprises 15 residues. The germline V gene has CDR1 SNHLY and CDR2 FYNNEI. V lost 1 base, J lost 5 bases, and 4 bases stayed unmatched. The CDR3: CASSEGLAGAETQYF. Here the CDR3 DNA reads TGTGCCAGCAGTGAAGGTCTAGCGGGGGCGGAGACCCAGTACTTC.

Only a few counts were recorded for this clone. The chain combines TRBV4-1 with TRBJ1-5, with D perhaps matching TRBD1 (5 bases). The V end lost 5 bases, the J end lost 1 base, and 12 bases lay between the germline ends. The CDR3 totals 15 residues. In germline, CDR1 is MGHRA, CDR2 YSYEKL. The CDR3 protein is CASSTGERSNQPQHF. The CDR3 nucleotides read TGCGCCAGCAGCACAGGAGAGCGAAGCAATCAGCCCCAGCATTTT.

The genes are TRBV29-1 and TRBJ2-7, with 11 bases matching TRBD2. The V gene's germline CDR1 is SQVTM and CDR2 ANQGSEA. Germline trimming cut 6 bases from V and 5 bases from J; bases unmatched to any gene: 9. The CDR3 spans 14 residues. Here the CDR3 reads CSVLPSGGRDEQYF. CDR3 nucleotides: TGCAGCGTACTCCCTAGCGGGGGGAGGGACGAGCAGTACTTC.

This sequence joins TRBV21-1 and TRBJ2-5; the table's D call of TRBD2 was not tested on the DNA. TRBV21-1 is shown as a pseudogene. The CDR3 loop spans 18 amino acids. The CDR3 region is CASSRMGLAGGCAETQYF. The CDR3 bases are TGTGCCAGCAGCAGAATGGGGCTAGCGGGGGGCTGTGCGGAGACCCAGTACTTC.

CDR3 sequence (DNA): TGTGCCAGCAGCTCTCGGGACAGGGCGGACTCCGAGCAGTACTTC. Protein: CASSSRDRADSEQYF. V usage is TRBV5-4 and J usage is TRBJ2-7; 9 nucleotides line up with TRBD1. V was clipped by 3 bases and J by 6 bases; unmatched bases: 10. Germline V lookup: CDR1 SGHNT, CDR2 YYREEE (reference sequence). The CDR3 is 15 residues long.

The rearrangement links TRBV12-5 to TRBJ2-7, with D perhaps TRBD1 (6 bases). The CDR3 sequence is 15 residues long. Germline values: CDR1 LGHNT, CDR2 FRNRAP. Trimming stripped 4 bases from V and 2 bases from J, with 15 bases between. In nucleotides, the CDR3 is TGTGCTAGTGGTTGGGGGCCCTTCCCTACCTACGAGCAGTACTTC. This sequence encodes CASGWGPFPTYEQYF.

CDR3 sequence reads: CASATTGGQTQYF. CDR3 nucleotides: TGTGCCAGCGCCACGACAGGGGGTCAGACCCAGTACTTC. This chain uses TRBV6-5 with TRBJ2-5; 9 bases map to TRBD1. The CDR3 sequence is 13 residues long. V lost 8 bases, J lost 6 bases, and 7 bases stayed unmatched. Germline values: CDR1 MNHEY, CDR2 SVGAGI.

The chain recombines TRBV5-1 with TRBJ2-2; 9 bases are a match to TRBD1. V was pared by 4 bases and J by 6 bases, with 4 bases of the junction left unmatched. Germline CDR1 SGHRS, CDR2 YFSETQ. CDR3 length: 14 amino acids. The CDR3 DNA follows: TGCGCCAGCAGCCTGGGACAGGGTGCCGGGGAGCTGTTTTTT. This gives the protein CASSLGQGAGELFF.

V usage is TRBV29-1 and J usage is TRBJ2-5; D gene ambiguous. Deletions cut 3 bases from V and 5 bases from J, with 4 bases between. CDR1 is SQVTM, CDR2 ANQGSEA, per germline. The CDR3 consists of 10 residues. The CDR3 is CSVESETQYF. The DNA of the CDR3 is TGCAGCGTTGAGTCGGAGACCCAGTACTTC.